The clone carrying this T cell receptor (beta chain) was seen only a few times. Its antigen is unidentified. Heparinised blood was drawn once per donor, averaging approximately 100 mL. Purity above 95% was achieved in all sorted populations. These data are taken from a study of beta chain features in type 1 diabetes. Trimming removed 2 bases at V and 7 bases at J, with 8 bases between. The CDR3 has 12 residues. Germline CDR1 KGHSH, CDR2 LQKENI. Study results and limitations: More deletions and fewer insertions at VDJ junctions were found in patients with type 1 diabetes.

The sequenced template was cDNA made from the entire isolated RNA. The table came from immunoSEQ multiplex PCR; TCRdb's copy has only in-frame clones and leaves some out. The sample yields about 320,000 clones, approximately 15% seen once. The TCR comes from a man aged 30 to 45 in good health. This chain connects TRBV18 to TRBJ1-1; D remains ambiguous. The sequencing sample was made of central memory CD4+ T cells from blood. CDR3 sequence (DNA): TGTGCCAGCTCACCATTCGGAATTGAAGCTTTCTTT. Translated, it gives CASSPFGIEAFF.